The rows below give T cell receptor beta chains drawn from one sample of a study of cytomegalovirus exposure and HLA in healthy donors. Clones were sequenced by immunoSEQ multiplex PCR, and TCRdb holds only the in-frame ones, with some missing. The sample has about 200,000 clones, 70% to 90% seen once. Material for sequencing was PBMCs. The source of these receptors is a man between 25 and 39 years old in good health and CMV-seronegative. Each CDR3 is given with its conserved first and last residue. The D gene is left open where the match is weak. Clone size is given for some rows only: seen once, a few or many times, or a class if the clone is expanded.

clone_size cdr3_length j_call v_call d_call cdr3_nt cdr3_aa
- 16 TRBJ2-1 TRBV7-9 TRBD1 TGTGCCAGCAGCTTAGTTGGGACAGGGGGCCCCAATGAGCAGTTCTTC CASSLVGTGGPNEQFF
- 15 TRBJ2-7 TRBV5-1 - TGCGCCAGCAGCTTGGAGGCAGGAAGCTCCTACGAGCAGTACTTC CASSLEAGSSYEQYF
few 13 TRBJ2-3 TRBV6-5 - TGTGCCAGCAGTTCATTGAGGTTAGGTACGCAGTATTTT CASSSLRLGTQYF
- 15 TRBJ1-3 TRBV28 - TGTGCCAGCAGTTTTGACCTGAGGTCTGGAAACACCATATATTTT CASSFDLRSGNTIYF
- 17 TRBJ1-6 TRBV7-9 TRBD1 TGTGCCAGCAGCTTAGCGGTGGGGCAGGGGGGACATTCACCCCTCCACTTT CASSLAVGQGGHSPLHF
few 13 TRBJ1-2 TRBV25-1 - TGTGCCAGCAGGAGCGAGGTTTGGAATGGCTACACCTTC CASRSEVWNGYTF
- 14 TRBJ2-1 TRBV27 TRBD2 TGTGCCAGCAGTTTTACTAGCGGAGAAGTGAAACAGTTCTTC CASSFTSGEVKQFF
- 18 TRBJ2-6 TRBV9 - TGTGCCAGCAGCGTAGGGCACGTGGCCAGCTCTGGGGCCAGCGTCCTGACTTTC CASSVGHVASSGASVLTF
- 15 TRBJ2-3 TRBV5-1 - TGCGCCAGCAGCTTGGAGTGGCCTAGCACAGATACGCAGTATTTT CASSLEWPSTDTQYF
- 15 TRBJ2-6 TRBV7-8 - TGTGCCAGCAGCTTAGACAGCTCTGGGGCCAGCGTCCTGACTTTC CASSLDSSGASVLTF
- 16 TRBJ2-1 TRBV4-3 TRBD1 TGCGCCAGCAGCCAAGAGTGGGACAGGCCACCCCATGAGCAGTTCTTC CASSQEWDRPPHEQFF
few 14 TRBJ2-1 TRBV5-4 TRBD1 TGTGCCAGCAGTGTTCCAGGGGGATACAATGAGCAGTTCTTC CASSVPGGYNEQFF
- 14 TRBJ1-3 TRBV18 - TGTGCCAGCTCACCATCAGGAAATGGAAACACCATATATTTT CASSPSGNGNTIYF
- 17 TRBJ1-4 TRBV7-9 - TGTGCCAGCAGCTTAGCGCTCTCACGGGACACCCTCGGAAAACTGTTTTTT CASSLALSRDTLGKLFF
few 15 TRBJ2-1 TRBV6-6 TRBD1 TGTGCCAGCAGTCCCCGGACAGGTTCCTACAATGAGCAGTTCTTC CASSPRTGSYNEQFF
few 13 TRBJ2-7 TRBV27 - TGTGCCAGCTCCTGGGGCAGCTCCTACGAGCAGTACTTC CASSWGSSYEQYF
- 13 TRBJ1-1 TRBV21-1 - TGTGCCAGCAGCACATTAGCAGGACTAAAAGCTTTCTTT CASSTLAGLKAFF
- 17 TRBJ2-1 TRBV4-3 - TGCGCCAGCAGCCAAGATTACGGGGGGCCACCATACAATGAGCAGTTCTTC CASSQDYGGPPYNEQFF
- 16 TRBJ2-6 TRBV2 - TGTGCCAGCACCGAAGGGACTCACTCTGGGGCCAACGTCCTGACTTTC CASTEGTHSGANVLTF
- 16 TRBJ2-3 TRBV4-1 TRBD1 TGCGCCAGCAGCCAAGACGAGGGGGCAGGCACAGATACGCAGTATTTT CASSQDEGAGTDTQYF
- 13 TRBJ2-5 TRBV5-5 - TGTGCCAGCAGCGTACAGGTCTTGGAGACCCAGTACTTC CASSVQVLETQYF
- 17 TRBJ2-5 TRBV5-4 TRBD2 TGTGCCAGCAGCCCGGGACTAGCGGGGGGGAGTAGTGAGACCCAGTACTTC CASSPGLAGGSSETQYF
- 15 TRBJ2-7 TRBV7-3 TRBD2 TGTGCCAGCAGCTTAGGGGCGGGGGGGCCCTACGAGCAGTACTTC CASSLGAGGPYEQYF
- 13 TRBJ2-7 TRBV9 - TGTGCCAGCAGCGCCAGTATTCTCGACGAGCAGTACTTC CASSASILDEQYF
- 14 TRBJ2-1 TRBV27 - TGTGCCAGCAGTTTAAGGGGCAGCTACAATGAGCAGTTCTTC CASSLRGSYNEQFF
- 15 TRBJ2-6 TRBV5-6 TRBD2 TGTGCCAGCAGCTTAGGGAGGGGTCGGGCCAACGTCCTGACTTTC CASSLGRGRANVLTF
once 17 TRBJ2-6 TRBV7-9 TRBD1 TGTGCCAGGGGACTTCCGGGACAGGGAACTGGGGCCAGCGTCCTGACTTTC CARGLPGQGTGASVLTF
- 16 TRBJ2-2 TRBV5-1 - TGCGCCAGCAGCCCCCTCGGGACACAGAACACCGGGGAGCTGTTTTTT CASSPLGTQNTGELFF
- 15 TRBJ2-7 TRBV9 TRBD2 TGTGCCAGCAGCGTAGGGGCGGGGGTTCGGGACGAGCAGTACTTC CASSVGAGVRDEQYF
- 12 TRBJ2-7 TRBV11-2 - TGTGCCAGCAGCATAACAGGATACGAGCAGTACTTC CASSITGYEQYF
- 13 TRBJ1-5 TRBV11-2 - TGTGCCAGCAGCTTGGGAGGGCCTCAGCCCCAGCATTTT CASSLGGPQPQHF
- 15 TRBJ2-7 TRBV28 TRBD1 TGTGCCAGCAGTTTTCCGACAGGGGGTTCCTACGAGCAGTACTTC CASSFPTGGSYEQYF
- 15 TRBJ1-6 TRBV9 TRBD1 TGTGCCAGCAGCGTAGGACAGGGACATAATTCACCCCTCCACTTT CASSVGQGHNSPLHF
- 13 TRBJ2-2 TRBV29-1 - TGCAGCGTTGGGGCAGGTTACACCGGGGAGCTGTTTTTT CSVGAGYTGELFF
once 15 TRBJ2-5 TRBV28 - TGTGCCAGCAGATACCGGGACTTAATGCAAGAGACCCAGTACTTC CASRYRDLMQETQYF
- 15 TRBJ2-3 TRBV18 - TGTGCCAGCTCACCACCGGACCGGGAGTGGGGGGCGCAGTATTTT CASSPPDREWGAQYF
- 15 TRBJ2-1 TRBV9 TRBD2 TGTGCCAGCAGCGTATTTGGTAGCGGGGGGGAGGAGCAGTTCTTC CASSVFGSGGEEQFF
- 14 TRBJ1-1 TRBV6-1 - TGTGCCAGCAGGGCTGGGCCCGGGGACACTGAAGCTTTCTTT CASRAGPGDTEAFF
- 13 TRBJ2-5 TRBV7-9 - TGTGCCAGCCACGGGGTCCCCCAAGAGACCCAGTACTTC CASHGVPQETQYF
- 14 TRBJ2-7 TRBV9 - TGTGCCAGCAGCGTAGACTTGAGCTCCTACGAGCAGTACTTC CASSVDLSSYEQYF
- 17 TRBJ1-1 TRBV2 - TGTGCCAGCAGTGAATCGAGGACACAGCTGCGGAGCACTGAAGCTTTCTTT CASSESRTQLRSTEAFF
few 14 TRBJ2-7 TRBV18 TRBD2 TGTGCCAGCTCACCGGGCGGGAGCTCCTACGAGCAGTACTTC CASSPGGSSYEQYF
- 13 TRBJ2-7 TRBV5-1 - TGCGCCAGCACCCCGGGACAAACCTACGAGCAGTACTTC CASTPGQTYEQYF
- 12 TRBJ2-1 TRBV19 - TGTGCCAGTTTAGGGGCCTACAATGAGCAGTTCTTC CASLGAYNEQFF
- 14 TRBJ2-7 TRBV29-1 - TGCAGTTACCTCGGCCAGGACAACTCCTACGAGCAGTACTTC CSYLGQDNSYEQYF
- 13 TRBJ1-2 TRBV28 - TGTGCCAGCAGTTTATTGTCACGGTATGGCTACACCTTC CASSLLSRYGYTF
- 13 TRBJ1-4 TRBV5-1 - TGCGCCAGCACCGCCCATACAGGGGAAAAACTGTTTTTT CASTAHTGEKLFF
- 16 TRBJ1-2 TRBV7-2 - TGTGCCAGCAGCTTAGAGGGGATGGGCCTCGTTAATGGCTACACCTTC CASSLEGMGLVNGYTF
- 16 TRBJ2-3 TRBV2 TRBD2 TGTGCCAGCAGTCTAGCGGGGGGGTATAGCACAGATACGCAGTATTTT CASSLAGGYSTDTQYF
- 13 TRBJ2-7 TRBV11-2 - TGTGCCAGCAGCTTACAGGAGGGCTACGAGCAGTACTTC CASSLQEGYEQYF
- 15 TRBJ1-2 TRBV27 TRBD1 TGTGCCAGCAGTCCTCGGGGACAGGGCTATTATGGCTACACCTTC CASSPRGQGYYGYTF
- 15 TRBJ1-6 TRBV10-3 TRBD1 TGTGCCATCAGTGCAACTGGGACAGGGTCTTCACCCCTCCACTTT CAISATGTGSSPLHF
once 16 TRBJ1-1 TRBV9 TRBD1 TGTGCCAGCAGCGCCCGACAGGGGGCGAGGGACACTGAAGCTTTCTTT CASSARQGARDTEAFF
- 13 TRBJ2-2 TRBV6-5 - TGTGCCAGCAGTTACGGGCAGACCGGGGAGCTGTTTTTT CASSYGQTGELFF
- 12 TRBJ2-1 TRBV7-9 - TGTGCCAGCAGCTTATCCGGAGGTGAGCAGTTCTTC CASSLSGGEQFF
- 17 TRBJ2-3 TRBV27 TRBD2 TGTGCCAGCAGTACCCCGGGACTAGCGGGGGGGCCGGATACGCAGTATTTT CASSTPGLAGGPDTQYF
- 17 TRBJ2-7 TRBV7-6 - TGTGCCAGCAGCTTCACGACGGTGCTAGCCAAAGGGGGTGAGCAGTACTTT CASSFTTVLAKGGEQYF